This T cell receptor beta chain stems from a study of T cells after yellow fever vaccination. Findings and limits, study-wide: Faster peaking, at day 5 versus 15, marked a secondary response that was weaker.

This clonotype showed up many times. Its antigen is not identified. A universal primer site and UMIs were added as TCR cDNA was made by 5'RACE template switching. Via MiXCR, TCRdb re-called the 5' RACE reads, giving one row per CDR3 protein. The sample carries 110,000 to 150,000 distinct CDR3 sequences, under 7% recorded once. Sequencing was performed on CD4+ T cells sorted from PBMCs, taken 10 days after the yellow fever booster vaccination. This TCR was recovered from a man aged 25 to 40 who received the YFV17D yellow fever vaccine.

The CDR3 DNA follows: TGTGCCATTGGGACCCACCCAGAGACCCAGTACTTC. Its protein product is CAIGTHPETQYF. The genes are TRBV10-3 and TRBJ2-5; D might be TRBD1 or TRBD2, each matching 5 bases. Germline CDR1 is ENHRY and CDR2 is SYGVKD. The CDR3 loop spans 12 amino acids. V was cut by 9 bases and J by 4 bases, with 12 bases left in between.